This T cell receptor (beta chain) was recovered during a study of T cell responses to AZD1222 COVID-19 vaccine (dated by TCRdb to the early 2020s). With respect to the entire study: AZD1222 recipients given second doses at about 4 weeks or at about 12 weeks were pooled, since spike-specific TCR depth and breadth were not found to differ between the two schedules. TCR sequencing was performed for 233 trial participants, of whom about 200 were given two doses of AZD1222 and around 25 were given two doses of MenACWY control vaccine. Trial participants were enrolled by age into subgroups of 18-55, 56-69 and 70-plus years, and around 140, 26 and 57 TCR-sequenced participants, respectively, were included in these subgroups. Broad study findings and their caveats: Because no samples from the day 14 peak response were available, repertoires could be characterized only after the peak T cell response. The vaccine-associated CD4 TCRs covered the entire spike protein, and the dominant responses fell in regions 160-218 and 743-854. A significant rise in spike-specific TCR breadth and depth was observed after two AZD1222 doses relative to day 0 and relative to MenACWY recipients. The 56-69-year group was small, and its depth increase did not reach significance, likely because of low power. Reportedly, almost half of the unique spike-specific TCRs recognized epitopes lying outside the regions that are mutated in the B.1.351 and B.1.1.7 variants. Participants were mostly white British, with more females than males. The authors suggested clonal diversity may have been underestimated. Only 5 to 7 AZD1222 recipients were SARS-CoV-2 seropositive at baseline, limiting conclusions about previously exposed vaccinees.

Deletion took 3 bases off V and 8 bases off J, with a span of 19 bases between the germline ends. CDR1 and CDR2 are read off the germline V gene as SGHVS and FNYEAQ. The CDR3 spans 16 residues, from the cysteine through the phenylalanine. The retained sequence is limited to the CDR3, 48 bases, with the frame set at the first base. The CDR3 regions of human TCRbeta chains were analyzed by immunosequencing. The authors' pipeline ran thus. TCRs in the repertoires were matched against a reference library of SARS-CoV-2-specific TCRs that had been generated with the MIRA antigen-specificity platform. Breadth meant the fraction of unique TCRs that were SARS-CoV-2-associated, whereas depth meant the fraction of total T cells that were SARS-CoV-2-associated. Using the MIRA data, every spike-specific TCR was mapped to the spike region that the TCR reacted to and assigned to either a CD4 or a CD8 class. Log10-transformed breadth and depth values were compared by one-way ANOVA with Sidak's multiple comparisons tests. The clones in this table, taken by TCRdb from immuneACCESS, are in-frame only. Not every clone is retained; where verified, under half of the shortfall comes from an unresolved V gene, and the cause of the rest is unknown. Clone size and V and J calls were adopted from that table, with D and trimming inferred from the DNA. The sample yields more than 150,000 clones; just over 85% were counted once. The ten largest clones take up about 0.49% of the sample.

With regard to this clone: Its antigen specificity is not known. The record has no base qualities; no much larger clone is one base away.

The sample's time point label is to be understood as: baseline before first vaccination. Vaccinee samples were obtained from the UK trials COV001 and COV002, which included a single-blind randomized controlled phase 2/3 trial of AZD1222 (ChAdOx1 nCoV-19) in healthy adults. For TCRbeta chain sequencing, PBMC samples from trial participants were taken at day 0 and at day 28 after the second dose. The TCR sequence derives from an adult in good health. The chain employs TRBV7-6 and TRBJ1-4; perhaps TRBD1 is the D gene, with 5 bases matching. The sample here was peripheral blood, taken on day 0 of AZD1222 vaccination. For the CDR3, the sequence is CASSLERDPWDEKLFF. The DNA sequence is given as TGTGCCAGCAGCTTGGAACGAGATCCCTGGGACGAAAAACTGTTTTTT.